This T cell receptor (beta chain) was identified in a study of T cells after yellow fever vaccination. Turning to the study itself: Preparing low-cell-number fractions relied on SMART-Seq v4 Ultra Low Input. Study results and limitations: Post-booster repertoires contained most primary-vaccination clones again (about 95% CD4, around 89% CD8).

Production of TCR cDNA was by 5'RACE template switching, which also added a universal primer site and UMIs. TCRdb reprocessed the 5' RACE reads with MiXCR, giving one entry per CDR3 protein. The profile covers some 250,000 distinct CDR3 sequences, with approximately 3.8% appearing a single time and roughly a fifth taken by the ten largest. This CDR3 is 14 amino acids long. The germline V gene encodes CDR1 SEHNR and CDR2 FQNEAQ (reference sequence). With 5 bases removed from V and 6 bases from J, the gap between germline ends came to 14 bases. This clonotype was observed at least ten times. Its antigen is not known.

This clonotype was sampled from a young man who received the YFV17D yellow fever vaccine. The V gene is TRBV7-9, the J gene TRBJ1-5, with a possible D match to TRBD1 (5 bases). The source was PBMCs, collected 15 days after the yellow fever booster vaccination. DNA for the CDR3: TGTGCCAGCAGCCAGGGCCTCGGAGGTCAGCCCCAGCATTTT. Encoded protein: CASSQGLGGQPQHF.